The following is a TCR beta chain sequence with its context. Germline lookup yields CDR1 SGHTA and CDR2 FQGTGA. The CDR3 covers 17 residues. V lost 5 bases and J lost 6; bases outside the gene matches: 12. A second PCR of 7 to 11 cycles used a sample-barcoded 5' primer and a J-beta primer mix. TCRdb re-derived calls from the 5' RACE reads in MiXCR, one entry per CDR3 protein. The data hold 700,000 to 800,000 distinct CDR3 sequences, with 35% to 45% observed a single time. At least 7 million PBMCs were isolated per sample. The data originate from a study of blood T cells in healthy people across ages. On the study more broadly: The template switching approach captured approximately one barcoded beta molecule for every two T cells.

This rearrangement joins TRBV7-3 to TRBJ2-7, with 14 bases aligning to TRBD2. Sequencing used blood. The sequence was collected from a woman aged 55-70 years in good health. The CDR3 reads CASSLWGTSGSLSEQYF. The CDR3 region has the DNA TGTGCCAGCAGCCTTTGGGGGACTAGCGGGAGTTTATCCGAGCAGTACTTC.